Listed below are T cell receptor beta chains from one sample, sequenced in a study of STAT3 mutations in large granular lymphocyte leukemia. Data came from immunoSEQ multiplex PCR; TCRdb stores just in-frame clones and leaves some out. The sample shows about 10,000 clones, 88% of them seen only once. Source material: peripheral blood mononuclear cells. Receptors were obtained from a man aged 55-75 years with T-cell large granular lymphocyte leukemia. Some clones in this sample may be carry-over from other donors' samples. Each CDR3 is given with its conserved first and last residue. The order of the fields is D gene, clone size, V gene, J gene, CDR3 protein, CDR3 DNA. D genes are given only for firm matches. Clone size appears in some rows only: once, few, many, or a class for an expanded clone.

TRBD2	once	TRBV11-3	TRBJ2-3	CASSLEASGAKTDTQYF	TGTGCCAGCAGCTTAGAGGCTAGCGGGGCGAAAACAGATACGCAGTATTTT
TRBD1	NA	TRBV18	TRBJ1-1	CASSGGTDTEAFF	TGTGCCAGCTCAGGGGGGACAGACACTGAAGCTTTCTTT
TRBD1	NA	TRBV28	TRBJ1-1	CASSLWPARTGDTEAFF	TGTGCCAGCAGTTTATGGCCCGCTCGGACAGGAGACACTGAAGCTTTCTTT
NA	NA	TRBV28	TRBJ1-1	CASRRDRFTEAFF	TGTGCCAGCAGACGCGACAGATTCACTGAAGCTTTCTTT
NA	once	TRBV5-1	TRBJ2-3	CASSEGSTDTQYF	TGCGCCAGCAGCGAGGGAAGCACAGATACGCAGTATTTT
NA	NA	TRBV5-1	TRBJ1-3	CASSPDVGNTIYF	TGCGCCAGCAGCCCCGACGTTGGAAACACCATATATTTT
NA	NA	TRBV2	TRBJ1-1	CASSTFGVVAFF	TGTGCCAGCAGTACATTTGGGGTTGTTGCTTTCTTT
TRBD1	NA	TRBV5-1	TRBJ2-5	CASSTGQVQETQYF	TGCGCCAGCAGCACTGGACAGGTACAAGAGACCCAGTACTTC
NA	NA	TRBV6-5	TRBJ1-2	CASSYSAGNFYGYTF	TGTGCCAGCAGTTACTCGGCAGGGAACTTCTATGGCTACACCTTC
NA	NA	TRBV7-9	TRBJ1-1	CASSWDVGEAFF	TGTGCCAGCAGCTGGGACGTAGGGGAAGCTTTCTTT
NA	once	TRBV9	TRBJ2-3	CASSVATHPTDTQYF	TGTGCCAGCAGCGTAGCCACACACCCCACAGATACGCAGTATTTT
NA	NA	TRBV7-7	TRBJ2-2	CASSFGLGNTGELFF	TGTGCTAGCAGCTTCGGCTTAGGAAACACCGGGGAGCTGTTTTTT
TRBD1	NA	TRBV27	TRBJ2-6	CASSPRGQGTGANVLTF	TGTGCCAGCAGCCCCCGTGGACAGGGGACTGGGGCCAACGTCCTGACTTTC
TRBD1	NA	TRBV27	TRBJ1-5	CASTLRDRGSEVLSQPQHF	TGTGCCAGCACTCTTAGGGACAGGGGGTCTGAAGTCCTATCTCAGCCCCAGCATTTT
NA	NA	TRBV5-1	TRBJ2-2	CASSWGLSSPGELFF	TGCGCCAGCAGCTGGGGACTGAGTAGCCCCGGAGAGCTGTTTTTT
NA	NA	TRBV5-1	TRBJ2-3	CASSPQGLALDTQYF	TGCGCCAGCAGCCCCCAGGGACTGGCTCTAGATACGCAGTATTTT
NA	NA	TRBV12-5	TRBJ1-2	CASGLALSPRVGYGYTF	TGTGCTAGTGGTTTGGCGCTTTCTCCGCGGGTAGGCTATGGCTACACCTTC
TRBD1	few	TRBV2	TRBJ1-6	CASTRDRPVSPLHF	TGTGCCAGTACCCGGGACAGGCCAGTTTCACCCCTCCACTTT
NA	NA	TRBV25-1	TRBJ2-6	CASTPSGANVLTF	TGTGCCAGCACTCCTTCGGGGGCCAACGTCCTGACTTTC
TRBD1	NA	TRBV6-1	TRBJ1-5	CASSGGTGFSSNQPQHF	TGTGCCAGCAGTGGCGGGACAGGGTTCTCGAGCAATCAGCCCCAGCATTTT
NA	NA	TRBV19	TRBJ1-2	CASSIGGSDYGYTF	TGTGCCAGTAGTATAGGGGGCTCTGACTATGGCTACACCTTC
NA	NA	TRBV14	TRBJ1-1	CASSPGGALNTEAFF	TGTGCCAGCAGCCCAGGAGGGGCCCTGAACACTGAAGCTTTCTTT
TRBD1	NA	TRBV18	TRBJ2-7	CASSPPGQGYEQYF	TGTGCCAGCTCACCGCCGGGACAGGGCTACGAGCAGTACTTC
NA	NA	TRBV6-1	TRBJ2-5	CASSEGVVKTQYF	TGTGCCAGCAGTGAAGGGGTGGTGAAGACCCAGTACTTC